This passage covers 26 T cell receptor beta chains from one sample sequenced in a study of blood T cell repertoires in COVID-19. The table came from immunoSEQ multiplex PCR; TCRdb's copy has only in-frame clones and leaves some out. This sample yields 390,000 or so clones, of which more than 70% are seen a single time; under 11% belongs to the top ten. Sequenced input: peripheral blood. These receptors originate from a woman in her 30s with COVID-19, enrolled during active disease.

In this sample, this clone turned up a few times. The chain recombines TRBV30 with TRBJ2-1, with TRBD2 identical over 10 bases. Germline V gene lookup returns CDR1 GTSNPN and CDR2 SVGIG (reference sequence). J lost 12 bases, V lost 2 bases, and 7 bases had no gene match. The CDR3 has 13 residues. This CDR3 reads CAWSTPSGSLQFF. The CDR3 DNA sequence: TGTGCCTGGAGTACCCCTAGCGGGAGTCTGCAGTTCTTC.

This chain joins TRBV2 and TRBJ1-5; 8 bases match TRBD1. With 5 bases clipped from V and 0 bases from J, the junction kept 3 bases outside the gene matches. CDR1 SNHLY and CDR2 FYNNEI come from the germline V gene. CDR3 length: 15 amino acids. The CDR3 DNA is TGTGCCAGCAGTACGGGACAGGTTAGCAATCAGCCCCAGCATTTT. Protein product: CASSTGQVSNQPQHF.

The chain uses TRBV30 and TRBJ2-7; 8 positions match TRBD1. CDR3 length equals 13 residues. V shed 3 bases and J 3 bases; nucleotides not matched to a gene: 4. The germline CDR1 and CDR2 sequences are GTSNPN and SVGIG (reference sequence). The CDR3 DNA reads TGTGCCTGGAGCCTAGGGACAGGCTACGAGCAGTACTTC. Its translation: CAWSLGTGYEQYF.

The chain uses TRBV28 and TRBJ2-5; tentative D call: TRBD1 (6 bases). The CDR3 length is 13 residues. Trimming shortened V by 5 bases and J by 6 bases, and 13 bases separated the two germline ends. CDR1 is MDHEN, CDR2 SYDVKM, per germline. CDR3: CASSAGQGKTQYF. CDR3 DNA sequence: TGTGCCAGCAGTGCAGGGCAGGGGAAGACCCAGTACTTC. Looking up the rest from reference TRBV28 and TRBJ2-5 gives the full variable domain: DVKVTQSSRYLVKRTGEKVFLECVQDMDHENMFWYRQDPGLGLRLIYFSYDVKMKEKGDIPEGYSVSREKKERFSLILESASTNQTSMYLCASSAGQGKTQYFGPGTRLLVL.

This clone was observed once. The chain recombines TRBV7-2 with TRBJ2-7; D remains unclear. The CDR3 extends over 13 amino acids. V was trimmed by 4 bases and J by 3 bases, leaving 10 bases between them. Per germline, CDR1 SGHTA and CDR2 FQGNSA. As DNA, the CDR3 is TGTGCCAGCAGCTCCTTTTTCCTCTACGAGCAGTACTTC. Protein product: CASSSFFLYEQYF. Based on the CDR3 plus reference TRBV7-2 and TRBJ2-7, the full variable domain is GAGVSQSPSNKVTEKGKDVELRCDPISGHTALYWYRQSLGQGLEFLIYFQGNSAPDKSGLPSDRFSAERTGGSVSTLTIQRTQQEDSAVYLCASSSFFLYEQYFGPGTRLTVT.

The chain combines TRBV27 with TRBJ2-7; 12 nucleotides match TRBD2. The germline V gene encodes CDR1 MNHEY and CDR2 SMNVEV (reference sequence). This CDR3 comprises 15 residues. Trimming took 7 bases from V and 3 from J; bases not matched to a gene: 7. The CDR3 sequence is CASKASGRALYEQYF. CDR3 nucleotide sequence: TGTGCCAGCAAAGCTAGCGGGAGGGCCCTCTACGAGCAGTACTTC.

This clone was detected once. The rearrangement joins TRBV3-1 (or the pseudogene TRBV3-2) to TRBJ2-7; 13 bases map to TRBD2. After removal of 7 bases from V and 5 bases from J, the junction contained 8 bases not matched to a gene. The CDR3 has 15 amino acids. Germline lookup yields CDR1 LGHDT and CDR2 YNNKEL (reference sequence). CDR3: CASTRTSGGFDEQYF. DNA of the CDR3: TGTGCCAGCACCCGGACTAGCGGGGGTTTCGACGAGCAGTACTTC.

The chain has TRBV6-5 and TRBJ1-5; D uncertain. The germline V gene has CDR1 MNHEY and CDR2 SVGAGI. Deletions cut 2 bases from V and 0 bases from J, with 11 bases between. The CDR3 loop spans 16 amino acids. The DNA of the CDR3 is TGTGCCAGCAGTTACAGCGGCGGGAATAGCAATCAGCCCCAGCATTTT. This translates into CASSYSGGNSNQPQHF.

The chain carries TRBV19 and TRBJ1-1; TRBD1 matches 8 bases. Losses at the gene ends were 5 bases for V and 1 base for J; bases not matched to a gene: 9. The CDR3 contains 16 residues. Germline CDR1 is LNHDA and CDR2 is SQIVND (reference sequence). The CDR3 DNA reads as TGTGCCAGTAGTCGACCTGGGACAGGAAGGAACACTGAAGCTTTCTTT. Its translation: CASSRPGTGRNTEAFF.

This clone was counted only a few times. This sample also contains other DNA sequences that code for the same CDR3. This chain joins TRBV10-2 and TRBJ2-5, with D possibly TRBD1 on 6 matching bases. Trimming shortened V by 0 bases and J by 5 bases, and 10 bases separated the two germline ends. The CDR3 has 14 residues. CDR1 WSHSY and CDR2 SAAADI come from the germline V gene. DNA for the CDR3: TGCGCCAGCAGTGAGTCGAACAGGGAGGAGACCCAGTACTTC. It yields the protein CASSESNREETQYF.

V usage is TRBV9 and J usage is TRBJ2-1, with 15 bases matching TRBD2. The length of the CDR3 is 15 residues. Germline values: CDR1 SGDLS, CDR2 YYNGEE. V gave up 3 bases and J gave up 10 bases; unmatched junction bases: 5. In DNA form, the CDR3 reads TGTGCCAGCAGCGCCGGGACTAGCGGGAGGTGGGAGCAGTTCTTC. Protein: CASSAGTSGRWEQFF.

This chain connects TRBV29-1 to TRBJ1-1, with 8 positions matching TRBD1. J gave up 4 bases and V 3 bases, and 7 bases lay outside the gene matches. Germline values: CDR1 SQVTM, CDR2 ANQGSEA. This CDR3 is built from 14 residues. This CDR3 is CSVDSGGASTEAFF. The CDR3 nucleotides read TGCAGCGTTGATTCAGGGGGCGCCTCCACTGAAGCTTTCTTT.

This chain connects TRBV6-6 to TRBJ2-3, with D tentatively TRBD1 (5 bases). The germline V gene has CDR1 MNHNY and CDR2 SVGAGI (reference sequence). V lost 2 bases and J 1 base, leaving 13 bases between the germline ends. The CDR3 has 16 residues. The CDR3 protein is CASSYGQGKGTDTQYF. The CDR3 nucleotides are TGTGCCAGCAGTTACGGTCAGGGAAAGGGCACAGATACGCAGTATTTT.

The rearrangement joins TRBV7-2 to TRBJ2-2, with 11 bases fitting TRBD1. Per germline, CDR1 SGHTA and CDR2 FQGNSA. This CDR3 comprises 15 residues. V shed 4 bases and J 4 bases; nucleotides not matched to a gene: 2. The CDR3 loop reads CASSSGTGGTGELFF. CDR3 DNA sequence: TGTGCCAGCAGCTCTGGGACAGGGGGCACCGGGGAGCTGTTTTTT.

A single count supports this clone. The V call is TRBV4-1, the J call TRBJ2-5; TRBD2 is a possible D gene (5 bases). Germline V lookup: CDR1 MGHRA, CDR2 YSYEKL. V dropped 0 bases and J dropped 1 base, with 12 bases sitting between them. The CDR3 totals 16 residues. CDR3 loop: CASSQDPRGSQETQYF. CDR3 DNA: TGCGCCAGCAGCCAAGATCCCCGGGGAAGCCAAGAGACCCAGTACTTC.

The DNA of the CDR3 is TGTGCCAGTAGTATCCGGAGCGGGAGGGCCCTAAAACGATACAATGAGCAGTTCTTC. As protein: CASSIRSGRALKRYNEQFF. The V call is TRBV19, the J call TRBJ2-1, with 10 bases identical to TRBD2. The CDR3 is 19 residues long. The junction had 15 bases not matched to a gene; V was cut back by 3 bases and J by 4 bases. CDR1 LNHDA and CDR2 SQIVND come from the germline V gene (reference sequence).

There are a few counts of this clone. This CDR3 is CASSMSSGRALGGQFF. The CDR3 nucleotides are TGTGCCAGTAGTATGAGTAGCGGGAGGGCCCTCGGTGGGCAGTTCTTC. The gene calls are TRBV19 and TRBJ2-1; 11 bases fit TRBD2. Germline V gene lookup returns CDR1 LNHDA and CDR2 SQIVND (reference sequence). Germline trimming cut 3 bases from V and 12 bases from J; bases unmatched to any gene: 13. The CDR3 covers 16 residues.

The chain uses TRBV2 and TRBJ2-3, with 8 bases that match TRBD2. CDR1 is SNHLY and CDR2 is FYNNEI in the germline V gene. The CDR3 sequence is 15 residues long. J was trimmed by 6 bases and V by 4 bases; bases with no gene match: 9. CDR3: CASSGLAPNPDTQYF. CDR3 DNA: TGTGCCAGCAGTGGACTAGCGCCTAACCCCGATACGCAGTATTTT.

This clone was observed once. The genes are TRBV12-3 or TRBV12-4 and TRBJ2-3; 11 bases map to TRBD2. V shed 6 bases and J 12 bases; nucleotides not matched to a gene: 5. The CDR3 is made up of 12 amino acids. CDR3: CASRSLAGVQYF. The CDR3 DNA is TGTGCCAGCAGGTCACTAGCGGGGGTTCAGTATTTT.

The chain employs TRBV5-1 and TRBJ2-7, with TRBD1 as a possible D gene (6 bases). This CDR3 region has 16 residues. CDR1 is SGHRS and CDR2 is YFSETQ in the germline V gene. Deletions cut 2 bases from V and 11 bases from J, with 26 bases between. CDR3 nucleotide sequence: TGCGCCAGCAGCTTTTTCCCGGCAGGGGCCGAATCGACGGAGTACTTC. Amino acids: CASSFFPAGAESTEYF. Drawing the rest from reference TRBV5-1 and TRBJ2-7, the complete variable domain is KAGVTQTPRYLIKTRGQQVTLSCSPISGHRSVSWYQQTPGQGLQFLFEYFSETQRNKGNFPGRFSGRQFSNSRSEMNVSTLELGDSALYLCASSFFPAGAESTEYFGPGTRLTVT.

The chain carries TRBV9 and TRBJ1-4; 9 bases fit TRBD1. V gave up 3 bases and J gave up 7 bases; unmatched junction bases: 7. CDR1 is SGDLS and CDR2 is YYNGEE in the germline V gene. The CDR3 runs to 15 residues. The CDR3 sequence is CASSAATGGVEKLFF. CDR3 nucleotides: TGTGCCAGCAGCGCGGCGACAGGGGGGGTTGAAAAACTGTTTTTT.

The V and J genes are TRBV5-4 and TRBJ1-5; D is perhaps TRBD1 (6 bases). V was trimmed by 5 bases and J by 9 bases, leaving 21 bases between them. Germline V gene lookup returns CDR1 SGHNT and CDR2 YYREEE (reference sequence). This CDR3 region has 15 residues. This CDR3 is CASRQDRNPRRPQHF. The CDR3 coding sequence is TGTGCCAGCAGGCAAGACAGGAACCCTCGTCGGCCCCAGCATTTT. Complete variable domain (other parts from reference TRBV5-4 and TRBJ1-5): ETGVTQSPTHLIKTRGQQVTLRCSSQSGHNTVSWYQQALGQGPQFIFQYYREEENGRGNFPPRFSGLQFPNYSSELNVNALELDDSALYLCASRQDRNPRRPQHFGDGTRLSIL.

The chain carries TRBV7-8 and TRBJ1-5; TRBD1 might be the D (6 bases). The length of the CDR3 is 14 residues. Trimming cost V 5 bases and J 6 bases, with 14 bases left between them. Germline V gene sequence: CDR1 SGHVS, CDR2 FQNEAQ. Written as DNA, the CDR3 is TGTGCCAGCAGCCGAGGAGGGGGAGTTCAGCCCCAGCATTTT. This encodes CASSRGGGVQPQHF.

The chain recombines TRBV6-6 with TRBJ1-4, with TRBD1 as a possible D gene (5 bases). Trimming pared 6 bases from V and 5 bases from J, leaving 7 bases between. Germline CDR1 is MNHNY and CDR2 is SVGAGI (reference sequence). CDR3 length: 12 amino acids. The CDR3 is CASRGVNEKLFF. The DNA for the CDR3 is TGTGCCAGCAGAGGGGTGAATGAAAAACTGTTTTTT.

V is TRBV28 and J is TRBJ2-1, with 11 nucleotides matching TRBD2. Germline V CDR1 and CDR2: MDHEN, SYDVKM. The CDR3 loop spans 17 amino acids. V was clipped by 5 bases and J by 5 bases; unmatched bases: 11. CDR3 region: CASSGTSGSSGHNEQFF. CDR3 DNA sequence: TGTGCCAGCAGTGGAACTAGCGGGAGTTCGGGGCACAATGAGCAGTTCTTC.

The CDR3 region has the DNA TGCGCCAGCAGCCAAGGTGGCCCAATCCAGGGAGATACGCAGTATTTT. This encodes CASSQGGPIQGDTQYF. The rearrangement joins TRBV4-3 to TRBJ2-3, with a weak D call TRBD1 (5 bases). The V end was cut by 1 base, the J end by 5 bases, with 16 bases between. This CDR3 is 16 amino acids long. Germline loops: CDR1 LGHNA, CDR2 YSLEER.